This entry describes one T cell receptor beta chain. Its cognate antigen is unknown. CDR1 is LGHDT and CDR2 is YNNKEL in the germline V gene (reference sequence). V shed 4 bases and J shed 4 bases, with 7 bases lying between them. The CDR3 is 12 amino acids. This entry belongs to a study of identical twins. Study-wide points: Excess low generation probability was seen in twin-shared out-of-frame alpha sequences.

TCRdb called the 5' RACE reads again in MiXCR, with one record for every CDR3 protein. The table lists hundreds of thousands of distinct CDR3 sequences, about 18% of them singletons. This sample was shared with a second study, whose subject was T cells expressing NK-cell markers. Per that study: In several experiments, sorting was restricted to alpha-beta TCR T cells by an anti-gamma-delta TCR antibody. Dominant NKG2C+ clonotypes in a handful of donors made up roughly 1.0-7.0% of CD8+ T cells.

Sample: PBMCs. The clonotype originates from a woman aged 18-35 years in good health. The chain joins TRBV3-1 to TRBJ1-2; D not resolved. CDR3 DNA: TGTGCCAGCAGCCCTAAAGGCTATGGCTACACCTTC. Translated, it gives CASSPKGYGYTF.